The T cell receptor beta chain under discussion was sequenced for a study of OX40 agonist ivuxolimab in advanced cancers. Overall study context: Patients in dose escalation had liver, melanoma, kidney or head and neck cancers. The group had a mean age of around 64 years, ranged from about 20 to 79, and was 82.7% male. General observations from the study: There was clonal expansion of CD4+ and CD8+ blood T cells by week 6 at 0.1 to 3.0 mg/kg.

About this clone itself: Its antigen remains unidentified.

Germline CDR1 is SNHLY and CDR2 is FYNNEI. CDR3 length equals 15 residues. The V gene end was trimmed by 6 bases and the J gene end by 2 bases; junction bases not matched to a gene: 7. Sequencing used immunoSEQ multiplex PCR; TCRdb keeps in-frame clones, though not all of them. The data show around 79,000 clones, roughly 90% seen once. This receptor was taken from an adult with an advanced solid tumor such as melanoma, head and neck, liver or kidney cancer. Material: CD4+ or CD8+ T cells sorted from blood, obtained in a trial of the OX40 agonist ivuxolimab. The chain couples TRBV2 to TRBJ1-1, with 9 bases fitting TRBD1. The CDR3 loop reads CASRIQGATNTEAFF. CDR3 bases: TGTGCCAGCAGAATACAGGGGGCCACCAACACTGAAGCTTTCTTT.